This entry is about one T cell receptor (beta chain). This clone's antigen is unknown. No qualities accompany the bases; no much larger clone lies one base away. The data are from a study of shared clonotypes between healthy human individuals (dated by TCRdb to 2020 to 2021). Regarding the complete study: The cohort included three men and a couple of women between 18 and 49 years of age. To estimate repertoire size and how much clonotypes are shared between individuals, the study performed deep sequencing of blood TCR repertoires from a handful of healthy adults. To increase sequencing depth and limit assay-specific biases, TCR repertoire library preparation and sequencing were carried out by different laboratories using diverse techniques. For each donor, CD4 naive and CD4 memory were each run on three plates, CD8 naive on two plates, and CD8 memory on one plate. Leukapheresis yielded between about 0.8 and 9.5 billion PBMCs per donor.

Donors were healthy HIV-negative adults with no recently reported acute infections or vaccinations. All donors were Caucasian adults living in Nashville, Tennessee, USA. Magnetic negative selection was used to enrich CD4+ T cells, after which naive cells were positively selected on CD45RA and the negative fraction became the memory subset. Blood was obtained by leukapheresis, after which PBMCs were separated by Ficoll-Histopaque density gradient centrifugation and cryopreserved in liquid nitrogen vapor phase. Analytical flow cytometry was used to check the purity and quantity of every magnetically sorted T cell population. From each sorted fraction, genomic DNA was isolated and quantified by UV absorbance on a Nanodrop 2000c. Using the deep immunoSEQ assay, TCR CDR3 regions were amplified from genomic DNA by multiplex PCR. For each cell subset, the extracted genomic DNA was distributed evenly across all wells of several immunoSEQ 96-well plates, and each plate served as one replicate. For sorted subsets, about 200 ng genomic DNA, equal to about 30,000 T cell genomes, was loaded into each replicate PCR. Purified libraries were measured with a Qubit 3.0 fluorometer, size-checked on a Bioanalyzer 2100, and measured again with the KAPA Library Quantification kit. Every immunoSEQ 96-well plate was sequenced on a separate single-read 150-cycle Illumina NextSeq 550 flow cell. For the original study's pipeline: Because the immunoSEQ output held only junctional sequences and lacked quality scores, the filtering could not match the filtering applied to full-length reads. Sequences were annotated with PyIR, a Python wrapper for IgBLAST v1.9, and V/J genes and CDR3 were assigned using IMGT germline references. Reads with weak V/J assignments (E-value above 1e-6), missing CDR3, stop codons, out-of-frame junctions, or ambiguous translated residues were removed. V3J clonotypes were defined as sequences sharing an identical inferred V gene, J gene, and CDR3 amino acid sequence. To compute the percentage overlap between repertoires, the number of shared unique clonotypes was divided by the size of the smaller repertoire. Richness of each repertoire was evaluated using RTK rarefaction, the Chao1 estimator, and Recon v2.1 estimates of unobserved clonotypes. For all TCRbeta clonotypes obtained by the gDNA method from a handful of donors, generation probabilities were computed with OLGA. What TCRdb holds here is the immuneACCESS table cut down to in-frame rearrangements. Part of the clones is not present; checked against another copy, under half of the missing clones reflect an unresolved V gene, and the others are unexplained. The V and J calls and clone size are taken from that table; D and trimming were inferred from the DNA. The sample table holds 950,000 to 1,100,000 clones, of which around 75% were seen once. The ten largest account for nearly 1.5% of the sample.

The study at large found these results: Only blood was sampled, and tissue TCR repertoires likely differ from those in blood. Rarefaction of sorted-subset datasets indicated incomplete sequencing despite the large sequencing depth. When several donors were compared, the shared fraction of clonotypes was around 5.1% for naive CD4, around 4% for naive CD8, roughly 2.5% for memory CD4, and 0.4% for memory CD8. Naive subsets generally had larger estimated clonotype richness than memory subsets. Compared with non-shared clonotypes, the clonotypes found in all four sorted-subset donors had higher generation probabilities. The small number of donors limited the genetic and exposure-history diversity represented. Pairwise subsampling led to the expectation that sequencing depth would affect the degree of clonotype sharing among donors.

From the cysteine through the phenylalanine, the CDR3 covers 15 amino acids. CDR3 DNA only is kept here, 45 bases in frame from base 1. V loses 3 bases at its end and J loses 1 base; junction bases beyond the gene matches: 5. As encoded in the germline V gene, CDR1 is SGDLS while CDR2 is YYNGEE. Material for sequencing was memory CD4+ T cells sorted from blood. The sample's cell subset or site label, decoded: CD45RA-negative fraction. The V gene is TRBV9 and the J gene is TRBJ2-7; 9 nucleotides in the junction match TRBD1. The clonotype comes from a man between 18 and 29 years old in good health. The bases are TGTGCCAGCAGCGGCACAGGGGGCGCGTCCTACGAGCAGTACTTC. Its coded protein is CASSGTGGASYEQYF.